The 4 T cell receptor beta chains listed next were all sequenced from one sample in a study of OX40 agonist ivuxolimab in advanced cancers. Only in-frame clones appear in the TCRdb table, and some are missing; sequencing was by immunoSEQ multiplex PCR. This table holds 61,000 or so clones, 85% to 90% found once. Sample: CD4+ or CD8+ T cells sorted from blood, taken in a trial of the OX40 agonist ivuxolimab. These receptors came from an adult with an advanced solid tumor such as melanoma, head and neck, liver or kidney cancer.

The chain recombines TRBV18 with TRBJ1-1, with 8 bases identical to TRBD1. The CDR3 length is 17 residues. J was trimmed by 0 bases and V by 3 bases; bases with no gene match: 9. In germline, CDR1 is KGHSH, CDR2 LQKENI. The CDR3 DNA follows: TGTGCCAGCTCACCGACAGGGGTTTGGGTAATGAACACTGAAGCTTTCTTT. Translating it yields CASSPTGVWVMNTEAFF.

This clone was detected only a few times. The J gene is TRBJ2-7, the V gene TRBV23-1; D ambiguous. TRBV23-1 is annotated as an ORF whose role is uncertain. This CDR3 is built from 14 residues. Trimming pared 0 bases from V and 3 bases from J, leaving 9 bases between. The CDR3 DNA is TGCGCCAGCAGTCAATCCCCGTGGAGCTACGAGCAGTACTTC. Amino acid sequence: CASSQSPWSYEQYF.

The V and J genes are TRBV5-1 and TRBJ2-5; D may be TRBD1 (5 bases). The DNA matches TRBJ2-7 better at its end, which makes the J call doubtful. This CDR3 has 15 residues. Per germline, CDR1 SGHRS and CDR2 YFSETQ. CDR3 in amino acids: CASSLTGASSYEQYF. The CDR3 bases are TGCGCCAGCAGCTTGACTGGGGCTAGCTCCTACGAGCAGTACTTC.

Here the CDR3 DNA reads TGTGCCATCAGTGACCCCGGGGCCAGCCGTGGGCCCCAGCATTTT. Protein sequence: CAISDPGASRGPQHF. The chain recombines TRBV10-3 with TRBJ1-5; D might be TRBD1 (5 bases). V dropped 3 bases and J dropped 9 bases, with 18 bases sitting between them. Per the germline V gene, CDR1 is ENHRY and CDR2 is SYGVKD. This CDR3 contains 15 residues.